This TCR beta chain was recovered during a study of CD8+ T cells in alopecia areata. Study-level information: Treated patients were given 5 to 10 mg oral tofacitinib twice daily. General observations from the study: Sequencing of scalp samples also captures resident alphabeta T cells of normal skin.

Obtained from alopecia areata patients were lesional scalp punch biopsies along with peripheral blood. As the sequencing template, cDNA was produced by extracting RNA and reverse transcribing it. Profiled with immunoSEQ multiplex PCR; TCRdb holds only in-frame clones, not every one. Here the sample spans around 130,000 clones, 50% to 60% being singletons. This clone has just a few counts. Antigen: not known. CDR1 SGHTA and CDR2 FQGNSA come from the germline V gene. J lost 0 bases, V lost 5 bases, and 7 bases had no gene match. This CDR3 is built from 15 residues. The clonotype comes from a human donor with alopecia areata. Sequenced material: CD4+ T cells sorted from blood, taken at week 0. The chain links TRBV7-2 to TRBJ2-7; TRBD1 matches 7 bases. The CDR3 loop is CASSPWTGASYEQYF. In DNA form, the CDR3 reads TGTGCCAGCAGCCCGTGGACAGGAGCCTCCTACGAGCAGTACTTC.